This TCR beta chain was sequenced for a study of beta chain features in type 1 diabetes. Overall study findings and caveats: Moderately but significantly shorter TCRB CDR3s were found in Type 1 diabetes patients in all four CD4+ subsets.

This clone has more than one count but fewer than ten. Its antigen is still unknown. Expressed TCRB transcripts were sequenced because the isolated RNA had all been reverse transcribed beforehand. The table came from immunoSEQ multiplex PCR; TCRdb's copy has only in-frame clones and leaves some out. Of about 260,000 clones listed, around 25% were seen once; the top ten hold 0.012%. The CDR3 is made up of 15 amino acids. The junction had 8 bases not matched to a gene; V was cut back by 6 bases and J by 1 base. From germline, CDR1 is SEHNR and CDR2 FQNEAQ (reference sequence). The genes are TRBV7-9 and TRBJ2-5; the match to TRBD1 covers 7 bases. Input material: naive CD4+ T cells from blood. This TCR was sampled from a woman aged 25 to 39 with type 1 diabetes. The CDR3 reads CASRATGVGQETQYF. CDR3 nucleotides: TGTGCCAGCAGAGCTACAGGGGTGGGCCAAGAGACCCAGTACTTC.